Reported below is one T cell receptor beta chain. The sample comes from a study of blood T cell repertoires in COVID-19. Clones were sequenced by immunoSEQ multiplex PCR, and TCRdb holds only the in-frame ones, with some missing. The table records around 170,000 clones, 78% of them present only once. V shed 2 bases, J shed 5 bases, and the junction held 5 bases outside the gene matches. Germline V lookup: CDR1 SGHDN, CDR2 FVKESK. The CDR3 is made up of 14 amino acids. The chain carries TRBV14 and TRBJ2-5, with 7 bases lining up with TRBD2. The specimen sequenced was peripheral blood. This sequence originates from a woman older than 75 with acute or convalescent COVID-19. In DNA, the CDR3 is TGTGCCAGCAGCCAATTCCAGGGAGGGGAGACCCAGTACTTC. Its translation is CASSQFQGGETQYF.